A selection of T cell receptor beta chains follows, all from one sample in a study of T cells after yellow fever vaccination. TCRdb analysed the 5' RACE reads with MiXCR anew, one entry per CDR3 protein. The table has about 210,000 distinct CDR3 sequences, roughly 3.3% seen once. This specimen was CD4+ T cells sorted from PBMCs, taken 10 days after the yellow fever booster vaccination. Every receptor here comes from a young man who received the YFV17D yellow fever vaccine. Each CDR3 is given with its conserved first and last residue. The D gene is left open where the match is weak. Clone sizes are given selectively: once, few, many, or a class where the clone is expanded.

j_call | v_call | clone_size | d_call | cdr3_nt | cdr3_aa
TRBJ1-4 | TRBV20-1 | many | . | TGCAGTGCTAGAGATTCAGGTTCTACTAATGAAAAACTGTTTTTT | CSARDSGSTNEKLFF
TRBJ2-7 | TRBV7-9 | . | TRBD1 | TGTGCCAGCAGCACCGTACAGGGGGCAGAGGAGCAGTACTTC | CASSTVQGAEEQYF
TRBJ1-2 | TRBV5-6 | many | . | TGTGCCAGCAGCTTGCTGGGCCGGGGCTACACCTTC | CASSLLGRGYTF
TRBJ2-7 | TRBV6-2/TRBV6-3 | many | . | TGTGCCAGCAGTAGACAGCGGCCCTACGAGCAGTACTTC | CASSRQRPYEQYF
TRBJ2-3 | TRBV7-9 | few | TRBD1 | TGTGCCAGCAGCGATCCGGGACAGGGTATCCATACGCAGTATTTT | CASSDPGQGIHTQYF
TRBJ1-2 | TRBV29-1 | many | TRBD1 | TGCAGCGTTGGCTTTCCCGGGACAGGCTATGGCTACACCTTC | CSVGFPGTGYGYTF
TRBJ2-1 | TRBV11-2 | many | . | TGTGCCAGCAGCTTAGCAGGAGGGGAGCAGTTCTTC | CASSLAGGEQFF
TRBJ2-1 | TRBV2 | . | TRBD2 | TGTGCCAGCAGTGATCTGACTAGCGCCGAAAGTGAGCAGTTCTTC | CASSDLTSAESEQFF
TRBJ1-2 | TRBV6-6 | . | . | TGTGCCAGCAGTTACGCTGGCTACACCTTC | CASSYAGYTF
TRBJ2-1 | TRBV11-3 | few | . | TGTGCCAGCGGGGCCACCGTCTCAACCCACAACAATGAGCAGTTCTTC | CASGATVSTHNNEQFF
TRBJ1-5 | TRBV5-6 | few | . | TGTGCCAGCGACGAGGAATGGCGGGACGAGAGCAATCAGCCCCAGCATTTT | CASDEEWRDESNQPQHF
TRBJ2-5 | TRBV18 | many | . | TGTGCCAGCTCACCAGAACGGTCGGAGACCCAGTACTTC | CASSPERSETQYF
TRBJ1-6 | TRBV15 | few | TRBD1 | TGTGCCACCAGCGGACAGGTTTCGTATTCACCCCTCCACTTT | CATSGQVSYSPLHF
TRBJ2-5 | TRBV2 | many | . | TGTGCCAGCAGTGAAGAGGAGACCCAGTACTTC | CASSEEETQYF
TRBJ2-7 | TRBV6-5 | many | TRBD2 | TGTGCCAGCGCGGCGGGGGGTGCCTACGAGCAGTACTTC | CASAAGGAYEQYF
TRBJ1-1 | TRBV20-1 | few | . | TGCAGTGCTAGAGATCCACAACAGGGTATCGCTGAAGCTTTCTTT | CSARDPQQGIAEAFF
TRBJ2-3 | TRBV14 | . | . | TGTGCCAGCAGCCAAGATTTGACTCGACGCACAGATACGCAGTATTTT | CASSQDLTRRTDTQYF
TRBJ1-5 | TRBV20-1 | . | . | TGCAGTGCTAGCCCCCCATTAGGGTTTCGCAATCAGCCCCAGCATTTT | CSASPPLGFRNQPQHF
TRBJ1-5 | TRBV5-4 | . | TRBD1 | TGTGCCAGCAGCTCCGGGACAGGGCCTAATCAGCCCCAGCATTTT | CASSSGTGPNQPQHF
TRBJ1-3 | TRBV11-3 | . | . | TGTGCCAGCAGCTTAGGCCCGGACAGAGAAGGAAACACCATATATTTT | CASSLGPDREGNTIYF
TRBJ2-1 | TRBV5-5 | many | . | TGTGCCAGCAGCTCTCAGGGAAGGGAGCAGTTCTTC | CASSSQGREQFF
TRBJ1-6 | TRBV4-2 | . | . | TGTGCCGCCGGGGGGGACCCACCCCTCCACTTT | CAAGGDPPLHF
TRBJ2-5 | TRBV24-1 | few | . | TGTGCCACCAGTGTAGGGGGTCAAGAGACCCAGTACTTC | CATSVGGQETQYF
TRBJ2-1 | TRBV12-3/TRBV12-4 | few | . | TGTGCCAGCAGTTTAGGGTGGCAGTCCAATGAGCAGTTCTTC | CASSLGWQSNEQFF
TRBJ1-6 | TRBV4-2 | few | . | TGTGCCAGCAGCCAAGATTTTATGGGCGGGTTCTCCTATAATTCACCCCTCCACTTT | CASSQDFMGGFSYNSPLHF
TRBJ2-7 | TRBV6-5 | many | . | TGTGCCAGCAGACGCGGACAGTTTTACGAGCAGTACTTC | CASRRGQFYEQYF
TRBJ2-5 | TRBV7-9 | many | TRBD2 | TGTGCCAGCAGCTTATTCGGGGGGCAAGAGACCCAGTACTTC | CASSLFGGQETQYF
TRBJ2-3 | TRBV2 | . | . | TGTGCCAGCAGTGAAGTGGAGAGGACGAATACGCAGTATTTT | CASSEVERTNTQYF
TRBJ2-2 | TRBV7-6 | many | . | TGTGCCAGCAGCTTAGAGGGGTCCGCCGGGGAGCTGTTTTTT | CASSLEGSAGELFF
TRBJ2-3 | TRBV25-1 | many | . | TGTGCCAGCAGTGAAGGGGGGCAGGGGGTCACAGATACGCAGTATTTT | CASSEGGQGVTDTQYF
TRBJ1-6 | TRBV10-2 | few | . | TGCGCCAGCAGTGCCGAGTTGTCGTCGGCCCTCCACTTT | CASSAELSSALHF
TRBJ2-1 | TRBV12-3/TRBV12-4 | many | TRBD2 | TGTGCCAGCAGTCTTCCACGGGGGGAGCGGGGGTACAATGAGCAGTTCTTC | CASSLPRGERGYNEQFF
TRBJ1-1 | TRBV18 | . | . | TGTGCCAGCTCACCACAGGTGCAGGGACCGAACACTGAAGCTTTCTTT | CASSPQVQGPNTEAFF
TRBJ2-1 | TRBV5-1 | many | . | TGCGCCAGCAGCTTGGCTCCGGGGGAGAGCTCCTACAATGAGCAGTTCTTC | CASSLAPGESSYNEQFF
TRBJ2-3 | TRBV20-1 | many | TRBD1 | TGCAGTGCTAGCCGGGACAGGGCTCTGGATACGCAGTATTTT | CSASRDRALDTQYF
TRBJ2-2 | TRBV5-1 | many | . | TGCGCCAGCAGCTTGCTTTCAGGGCAGAACACCGGGGAGCTGTTTTTT | CASSLLSGQNTGELFF
TRBJ2-1 | TRBV11-3 | . | . | TGTGCCAGCAGCGCAAGTCAGGCCGCCTACAATGAGCAGTTCTTC | CASSASQAAYNEQFF
TRBJ2-5 | TRBV4-3 | . | . | TGCGCCAGCAGCCCCCAGTGGGGAGGAGAGACCCAGTACTTC | CASSPQWGGETQYF
TRBJ2-7 | TRBV10-3 | many | . | TGTGCCATCAGAGAACCGGGACGGAGCTCCTACGAGCAGTACTTC | CAIREPGRSSYEQYF
TRBJ2-7 | TRBV5-1 | few | . | TGCGCCAGCAGCTTCAACCCGAGGTACGAGCAGTACTTC | CASSFNPRYEQYF
TRBJ2-7 | TRBV6-5 | . | . | TGTGCCAGCAGTTACTCGGGGGGGCAGGCCTACGAGCAGTACTTC | CASSYSGGQAYEQYF
TRBJ2-1 | TRBV20-1 | . | . | TGCAGTGAGGAAGGGGCTGGTAATGAGCAGTTCTTC | CSEEGAGNEQFF
TRBJ1-4 | TRBV24-1 | many | TRBD1 | TGTGCCACCGGGGGGACAGGAACTAATGAAAAACTGTTTTTT | CATGGTGTNEKLFF
TRBJ1-5 | TRBV6-6 | many | . | TGTGCCAGCAGTTATGGCTTGGGGCAGCCCCAGCATTTT | CASSYGLGQPQHF